The next 18 T cell receptor beta chains were all read from a single sample in a study of graft-versus-host responses after intestinal transplantation. These TCRs' antigens remain unknown. Assay used: immunoSEQ multiplex PCR; TCRdb lists only in-frame clones, some missing. In the table there are over 75,000 clones, around nine tenths of which are singletons. The sample was unstimulated CD4+ T cells sorted from spleen or lymph node cells, taken before intestinal transplant. The receptors come from a human donor who received an intestinal transplant.

The genes are TRBV28 and TRBJ1-1; D gene unclear. Between the trimmed V and J ends, which lost 4 bases and 2 bases, there was a span of 8 bases. CDR3 length: 13 amino acids. Germline V gene sequence: CDR1 MDHEN, CDR2 SYDVKM. The DNA for the CDR3 is TGTGCCAGCAGTTCCCCCCCTAACACTGAAGCTTTCTTT. It specifies CASSSPPNTEAFF.

The chain couples TRBV6-5 to TRBJ1-1; tentative D call: TRBD1 (5 bases). This CDR3 is built from 14 residues. Germline CDR1 is MNHEY and CDR2 is SVGAGI. Trimming shortened V by 10 bases and J by 1 base, and 16 bases separated the two germline ends. CDR3 sequence reads: CATRGRGRNTEAFF. In DNA form, the CDR3 reads TGTGCCACCCGGGGGAGAGGACGGAACACTGAAGCTTTCTTT.

The rearrangement joins TRBV27 to TRBJ2-7; 7 bases fit TRBD2. CDR3 size: 18 residues. Germline V lookup: CDR1 MNHEY, CDR2 SMNVEV (reference sequence). J lost 2 bases, V lost 2 bases, and 15 bases had no gene match. CDR3 DNA sequence: TGTGCCAGCAGTTTAAGATCCGTGACCAGCGGGACTCCCTACGAGCAGTACTTC. Translation: CASSLRSVTSGTPYEQYF.

In its sample, this clone was seen once. The chain couples TRBV2 to TRBJ2-5, with 11 nucleotides matching TRBD2. The CDR3 covers 17 residues. J was trimmed by 5 bases and V by 4 bases; bases with no gene match: 12. Germline loops: CDR1 SNHLY, CDR2 FYNNEI. CDR3 coding DNA: TGTGCCAGCAGTGCGGGGTCCGGACTAGCGGGTGGGGAGACCCAGTACTTC. It encodes CASSAGSGLAGGETQYF. The whole variable domain, remainder taken from reference TRBV2 and TRBJ2-5, is EPEVTQTPSHQVTQMGQEVILRCVPISNHLYFYWYRQILGQKVEFLVSFYNNEISEKSEIFDDQFSVERPDGSNFTLKIRSTKLEDSAMYFCASSAGSGLAGGETQYFGPGTRLLVL.

V and J are TRBV4-1 and TRBJ1-3, with 8 bases lining up with TRBD1. The CDR3 is 15 residues long. The germline V gene has CDR1 MGHRA and CDR2 YSYEKL. Trimming removed 1 base from V and 7 bases from J; junction bases left unmatched: 6. The CDR3 nucleotides read TGCGCCAGCAGCCAAGGTTCAGGACAGGGCAACACCATATATTTT. Amino acid sequence: CASSQGSGQGNTIYF.

The genes are TRBV2 and TRBJ1-5, with 8 bases lining up with TRBD1. CDR3 length: 14 amino acids. Trimming took 5 bases from V and 7 from J; bases not matched to a gene: 7. The germline CDR1 and CDR2 sequences are SNHLY and FYNNEI. CDR3 protein: CASSFGQGGQPQHF. The CDR3 bases are TGTGCCAGCAGTTTCGGACAGGGAGGGCAGCCCCAGCATTTT.

The chain combines TRBV11-1 with TRBJ2-5; 7 nucleotides line up with TRBD2. Trimming cost V 5 bases and J 5 bases; bases outside gene matches: 2. This CDR3 has 12 residues. The germline gives CDR1 SGHAT, CDR2 FQDESV (reference sequence). The CDR3 sequence is CASSRSGETQYF. The CDR3 nucleotides are TGTGCCAGCAGCCGTAGCGGGGAGACCCAGTACTTC.

The rearrangement joins TRBV28 to TRBJ1-4; tentatively, D is TRBD1 (6 bases). The V end was cut by 3 bases, the J end by 7 bases, with 18 bases between. Germline CDR1 and CDR2: MDHEN and SYDVKM. This CDR3 comprises 16 residues. The CDR3 DNA reads as TGTGCCAGCAGTTTGACCCGGGGGGCCGGTAGTGAAAAACTGTTTTTT. This gives the protein CASSLTRGAGSEKLFF.

The DNA for the CDR3 is TGCGCCAGCAGCCCGGGACTAGAAACCGGGGAGCTGTTTTTT. This translates into CASSPGLETGELFF. The V call is TRBV5-1, the J call TRBJ2-2; 8 nucleotides agree with TRBD2. CDR1 SGHRS and CDR2 YFSETQ come from the germline V gene. This CDR3 has 14 residues. Unmatched junction bases numbered 4, after V lost 4 bases and J lost 5 bases.

The chain joins TRBV9 to TRBJ1-1, with 12 bases matching TRBD1. CDR1 and CDR2 (germline): SGDLS, YYNGEE. After removal of 4 bases from V and 5 bases from J, the junction contained 6 bases not matched to a gene. The CDR3 consists of 15 residues. CDR3 DNA sequence: TGTGCCAGCAGCCCCTCGGGACAGGGGGCGACTGAAGCTTTCTTT. Residues: CASSPSGQGATEAFF.

The genes are TRBV29-1 and TRBJ1-1; perhaps TRBD1 as D (5 bases). The V and J ends lost 4 bases and 4 bases respectively, with 19 bases between them. From germline, CDR1 is SQVTM and CDR2 ANQGSEA. The CDR3 length is 15 residues. The CDR3 protein is CSVAGRVFSGTEAFF. Written as DNA, the CDR3 is TGCAGCGTTGCGGGCAGGGTTTTTTCGGGCACTGAAGCTTTCTTT.

The chain couples TRBV4-1 to TRBJ1-1; possible D gene TRBD1, 5 bases. The CDR3 extends over 16 amino acids. Germline V lookup: CDR1 MGHRA, CDR2 YSYEKL. Between the trimmed V and J ends, which lost 0 bases and 0 bases, there was a span of 11 bases. The CDR3 DNA reads TGCGCCAGCAGCCAAGAAGAGGGGAGGGTGAACACTGAAGCTTTCTTT. Protein sequence: CASSQEEGRVNTEAFF.

The V and J genes are TRBV5-1 and TRBJ2-3, with 13 positions matching TRBD2. The CDR3 is 14 residues long. The germline CDR1 and CDR2 sequences are SGHRS and YFSETQ. The trim removed 5 bases at V and 3 bases at J, leaving 0 bases unmatched. CDR3 residues: CASRTSGRTDTQYF. DNA for the CDR3: TGCGCCAGCAGGACTAGCGGGAGGACAGATACGCAGTATTTT.

The chain joins TRBV5-6 to TRBJ2-3, with a possible D match to TRBD1 (6 bases). CDR3 length equals 14 residues. The germline gives CDR1 SGHDT, CDR2 YYEEEE. V lost 5 bases, J lost 2 bases, and 12 bases lay in between. The chain's CDR3 is CASRGGLPTDTQYF. CDR3 DNA: TGTGCCAGCAGAGGGGGTCTCCCCACAGATACGCAGTATTTT.

V and J are TRBV5-6 and TRBJ2-1, with 7 bases that match TRBD1. Trimming took 3 bases from V and 5 from J; bases not matched to a gene: 14. This CDR3 is built from 17 residues. The V gene's germline CDR1 is SGHDT and CDR2 YYEEEE. CDR3 coding DNA: TGTGCCAGCAGCTCCTTGATGACAGGGAAGGGTCACAATGAGCAGTTCTTC. Protein sequence: CASSSLMTGKGHNEQFF.

This sequence joins TRBV5-1 and TRBJ1-4; no firm D call. The CDR3 length is 15 residues. Germline values: CDR1 SGHRS, CDR2 YFSETQ. Trimming took off 0 bases at V and 5 bases at J, with 11 bases between the two ends. The CDR3 DNA reads as TGCGCCAGCAGCTTGGCCCCCGGGTGGAATGAAAAACTGTTTTTT. Translation gives CASSLAPGWNEKLFF.

V gene TRBV7-8 combines with J gene TRBJ2-3; 10 nucleotides line up with TRBD1. CDR1 SGHVS and CDR2 FQNEAQ come from the germline V gene. The trim removed 0 bases at V and 5 bases at J, leaving 8 bases unmatched. The CDR3 consists of 17 residues. The DNA for the CDR3 is TGTGCCAGCAGCTTAGCGGGACAGGGGATATGGGAAGATACGCAGTATTTT. Amino acids: CASSLAGQGIWEDTQYF.

The chain combines TRBV18 with TRBJ2-7, with 9 positions matching TRBD2. J lost 0 bases, V lost 2 bases, and 8 bases had no gene match. The CDR3 runs to 17 residues. CDR1 is KGHSH, CDR2 LQKENI, per germline. CDR3 protein: CASSPGGLATFSYEQYF. The DNA for the CDR3 is TGTGCCAGCTCACCAGGGGGACTAGCTACTTTCTCCTACGAGCAGTACTTC.